The entry that follows covers one T cell receptor (beta chain) sequence. Those who participated ranged in age from roughly 18 to 89 years and resided in about two dozen US areas. Participants' own reports of clinical history determined their cohort assignment. This sample is drawn from a study of blood T cell repertoires in COVID-19. Study details: T cells, B-cell-depleted T cells, or PBMCs provided the cDNA or gDNA that served as material.

Sequenced by immunoSEQ multiplex PCR; TCRdb stores in-frame clones only, minus some. Among roughly 200,000 clones listed, about 80% were seen once. There are 15 residues in the CDR3. Losses at the gene ends were 5 bases for V and 5 bases for J; bases not matched to a gene: 11. The V gene's germline CDR1 is SGHTA and CDR2 FQGNSA. This sequence joins TRBV7-2 and TRBJ1-2; the match to TRBD1 covers 7 bases. Input material: PBMCs or T cells enriched from blood (not recorded which). The TCR originated in an older woman with acute COVID-19. The CDR3 spells CASSETRDSLYGYTF. The CDR3 DNA sequence: TGTGCCAGCAGCGAGACGCGGGACAGCCTTTATGGCTACACCTTC.